These 30 T cell receptor beta chains were all obtained from the same sample, sequenced in a study of blood T cell repertoires in COVID-19. Profiled with immunoSEQ multiplex PCR; TCRdb holds only in-frame clones, not every one. The sample holds some 210,000 clones; 88% are singletons and the top ten take roughly 6%. The sequencing input was peripheral blood. These receptors were collected from a woman in her 40s who had recovered from COVID-19.

The chain recombines TRBV6-5 with TRBJ1-1; no clear D. V gave up 6 bases and J gave up 5 bases, with 13 bases separating them. Germline assignment: CDR1 MNHEY and CDR2 SVGAGI. CDR3 length: 13 amino acids. CDR3 DNA: TGTGCCAGCAGCCGGGGAGGTCGAACTGAAGCTTTCTTT. Translation: CASSRGGRTEAFF.

This clone was found once. A read error is possible here, since a much larger clone lies one base away. The chain joins TRBV7-6 to TRBJ2-7; D call uncertain. This CDR3 is 11 amino acids long. With 5 bases removed from V and 1 base from J, the gap between germline ends came to 3 bases. Germline-derived CDR1 and CDR2 are SGHVS and FNYEAQ. CDR3 in DNA: TGTGCCAGCAGCCCTTCCTACGAGCAGTACTTC. Protein product: CASSPSYEQYF.

The CDR3 bases are TGTGCCAGCAGCTTGGGGGGTGGGGCCAGGATGACCCAGTACTTC. Translated: CASSLGGGARMTQYF. The V call is TRBV5-5, the J call TRBJ2-5, with a weak D call TRBD1 (5 bases). V gave up 0 bases and J gave up 7 bases, with 16 bases separating them. The length of the CDR3 is 15 residues. Germline values: CDR1 SGHKS, CDR2 YYEKEE (reference sequence). Filled out from reference TRBV5-5 and TRBJ2-5, the complete variable domain reads DAGVTQSPTHLIKTRGQQVTLRCSPISGHKSVSWYQQVLGQGPQFIFQYYEKEERGRGNFPDRFSARQFPNYSSELNVNALLLGDSALYLCASSLGGGARMTQYFGPGTRLLVL.

The chain has TRBV6-2 or TRBV6-3 and TRBJ1-6; TRBD1 agrees at 7 bases. The CDR3 spans 14 residues. The V and J ends lost 0 bases and 9 bases, in that order; junction bases with no gene match: 2. In germline, CDR1 is MNHEY, CDR2 SVGEGT. CDR3 in amino acids: CASSYSYRGSPLHF. Written as DNA, the CDR3 is TGTGCCAGCAGTTACTCTTACAGGGGTTCACCCCTCCACTTT.

The chain employs TRBV5-1 and TRBJ1-5; the D gene is possibly TRBD1 (6 bases). The germline V gene has CDR1 SGHRS and CDR2 YFSETQ. The CDR3 length is 16 residues. V dropped 4 bases and J dropped 1 base, with 15 bases sitting between them. CDR3 sequence: CASSPWGGASNQPQHF. CDR3 DNA sequence: TGCGCCAGCAGCCCCTGGGGGGGGGCGAGCAATCAGCCCCAGCATTTT.

This clone was observed at least ten times. This chain links TRBV4-2 with TRBJ2-1; perhaps TRBD1 as D (7 bases). Germline assignment: CDR1 LGHNA and CDR2 YNFKEQ. With 4 bases removed from V and 4 bases from J, the gap between germline ends came to 23 bases. There are 18 residues in the CDR3. DNA of the CDR3: TGTGCCAGCAGCCGCTTCATCCCAGGGGGGACTTATTACAATGAGCAGTTCTTC. Residues: CASSRFIPGGTYYNEQFF.

The chain couples TRBV6-2 or TRBV6-3 to TRBJ2-5, with 7 bases identical to TRBD1. After removal of 5 bases from V and 5 bases from J, the junction contained 8 bases not matched to a gene. Germline V gene lookup returns CDR1 MNHEY and CDR2 SVGEGT. CDR3 length: 14 amino acids. As DNA, the CDR3 is TGTGCCAGCAGTGCCCGACAGGGTTGGGAGACCCAGTACTTC. The encoded protein is CASSARQGWETQYF.

This chain uses TRBV6-5 with TRBJ2-1; 11 nucleotides agree with TRBD2. Losses at the gene ends were 5 bases for V and 4 bases for J; bases not matched to a gene: 4. From germline, CDR1 is MNHEY and CDR2 SVGAGI. The CDR3 is 15 amino acids. The CDR3 region is CASSILAGAYNEQFF. CDR3 bases: TGTGCCAGCAGTATACTAGCGGGAGCTTACAATGAGCAGTTCTTC.

CDR3 loop: CASSVVSGESNYGYTF. Written as DNA, the CDR3 is TGTGCCAGCAGCGTAGTTTCCGGGGAATCTAACTATGGCTACACCTTC. The chain is built from TRBV9 and TRBJ1-2; D remains ambiguous. V was pared by 0 bases and J by 0 bases, with 12 bases between. The germline gives CDR1 SGDLS, CDR2 YYNGEE. The CDR3 consists of 16 residues.

The chain combines TRBV4-2 with TRBJ2-1; 9 bases are a match to TRBD1. With 4 bases clipped from V and 7 bases from J, the junction kept 11 bases outside the gene matches. The V gene's germline CDR1 is LGHNA and CDR2 YNFKEQ. The CDR3 runs 16 residues. The CDR3: CASSLSSGTGTNEQFF. CDR3 coding DNA: TGTGCCAGCAGCCTGAGTTCCGGGACAGGGACTAATGAGCAGTTCTTC.

The chain combines TRBV19 with TRBJ2-7; the D gene is possibly TRBD1 (6 bases). This CDR3 region has 17 residues. V was clipped by 5 bases and J by 2 bases, with 22 bases between them. The germline gives CDR1 LNHDA, CDR2 SQIVND (reference sequence). CDR3 bases: TGTGCCAGTAGTCCGAACCAGGGGATAGGGAAGCCCTACGAGCAGTACTTC. It yields the protein CASSPNQGIGKPYEQYF.

The chain has TRBV7-2 and TRBJ1-1; D is uncertain. The V end lost 6 bases, the J end lost 0 bases, and 8 bases lay between the germline ends. CDR1 and CDR2 from the germline V gene are SGHTA and FQGNSA. The CDR3 is made up of 13 amino acids. The CDR3 loop reads CASREDMNTEAFF. CDR3 bases: TGTGCCAGCAGGGAAGACATGAACACTGAAGCTTTCTTT.

The chain couples TRBV5-6 to TRBJ2-5; TRBD2 aligns across 10 bases. Germline CDR1 and CDR2: SGHDT and YYEEEE. The ends lost 0 bases at V and 2 bases at J; junction bases unmatched: 4. This CDR3 has 16 amino acids. The CDR3 reads CASSLDTSGVQETQYF. The CDR3 DNA sequence: TGTGCCAGCAGCTTGGACACTAGCGGGGTACAAGAGACCCAGTACTTC.

V and J are TRBV25-1 and TRBJ2-7; 9 bases match TRBD2. The CDR3 runs to 17 residues. With V trimmed by 6 bases and J by 1 base, 13 bases remained unmatched. Germline V gene lookup returns CDR1 MGHDK and CDR2 SYGVNS. The CDR3 DNA follows: TGTGCCAGCAGCCCTCCCAGGAGGGCGGGAGGGTCCTACGAGCAGTACTTC. It is translated as CASSPPRRAGGSYEQYF.

The chain uses TRBV2 and TRBJ2-1, with TRBD2 matching over 12 bases. J was trimmed by 9 bases and V by 6 bases; bases with no gene match: 9. Germline CDR1 is SNHLY and CDR2 is FYNNEI. There are 15 residues in the CDR3. This CDR3 is CASSETSGRESEQFF. The CDR3 coding sequence is TGTGCCAGCAGCGAGACTAGCGGGAGAGAGAGTGAGCAGTTCTTC. Filled out from reference TRBV2 and TRBJ2-1, the complete variable domain reads EPEVTQTPSHQVTQMGQEVILRCVPISNHLYFYWYRQILGQKVEFLVSFYNNEISEKSEIFDDQFSVERPDGSNFTLKIRSTKLEDSAMYFCASSETSGRESEQFFGPGTRLTVL.

The chain carries TRBV18 and TRBJ2-2; TRBD1 matches at 7 bases. This CDR3 spans 17 amino acids. V shed 6 bases, J shed 0 bases, and the junction held 10 bases outside the gene matches. In germline, CDR1 is KGHSH, CDR2 LQKENI. CDR3 sequence (DNA): TGTGCCAGCTCGCTTACAGGGGCGACAACGAACACCGGGGAGCTGTTTTTT. Translation: CASSLTGATTNTGELFF.

This sequence joins TRBV6-5 and TRBJ2-2, with 7 bases lining up with TRBD2. CDR1 and CDR2 (germline): MNHEY, SVGAGI. The V gene end was trimmed by 2 bases and the J gene end by 5 bases; junction bases not matched to a gene: 5. This CDR3 has 15 residues. CDR3 DNA sequence: TGTGCCAGCAGTTACAACTGGGAGGGAACCGGGGAGCTGTTTTTT. This gives the protein CASSYNWEGTGELFF.

V usage is TRBV21-1 and J usage is TRBJ1-5; TRBD1, the D gene given by the table, was not confirmed from the DNA. TRBV21-1 is tagged as a pseudogene. This CDR3 is built from 18 residues. DNA of the CDR3: TGTGCCAGCAGCAACCGCATGTGGGGGCGGGTCAGCAATCAGCCCCAGCATTTT. Translation gives CASSNRMWGRVSNQPQHF.

This chain links TRBV6-5 with TRBJ1-6; TRBD1 aligns across 8 bases. This CDR3 contains 15 residues. Germline V gene data show CDR1 as MNHEY and CDR2 as SVGAGI. V lost 6 bases and J lost 5; bases outside the gene matches: 6. CDR3: CASRPPGQDNSPLHF. Written as DNA, the CDR3 is TGTGCCAGCAGGCCCCCGGGACAGGATAATTCACCCCTCCACTTT.

V and J are TRBV24-1 and TRBJ1-2; 7 bases are a match to TRBD1. The germline V gene has CDR1 KGHDR and CDR2 SFDVKD. The ends lost 3 bases at V and 0 bases at J; junction bases unmatched: 6. This CDR3 is 16 amino acids long. The CDR3 loop is CATSDGRTGANYGYTF. As DNA, the CDR3 is TGTGCCACCAGTGATGGTCGGACAGGAGCTAACTATGGCTACACCTTC.

The rearrangement joins TRBV7-2 to TRBJ2-1; possibly TRBD2 for D (5 bases). The CDR3 is 12 amino acids. The germline V and J ends were trimmed by 2 bases and 7 bases, with 6 bases remaining between them. CDR1 and CDR2 (germline): SGHTA, FQGNSA. This chain's CDR3 is CASSLWRNEQFF. CDR3 DNA sequence: TGTGCCAGCAGCTTATGGAGGAATGAGCAGTTCTTC.

For this clone: The same CDR3 can be traced to other DNA sequences in this sample. The rearrangement joins TRBV19 to TRBJ2-7; 7 bases line up with TRBD1. Germline trimming cut 3 bases from V and 3 bases from J; bases unmatched to any gene: 5. There are 14 residues in the CDR3. Germline V gene sequence: CDR1 LNHDA, CDR2 SQIVND (reference sequence). In nucleotides, the CDR3 is TGTGCCAGTAGTATGGGGCAGGGGGACTACGAGCAGTACTTC. Translated, it gives CASSMGQGDYEQYF.

The chain combines TRBV5-6 with TRBJ2-2; D unclear. The germline CDR1 and CDR2 sequences are SGHDT and YYEEEE. The V end lost 1 base, the J end lost 4 bases, and 11 bases lay between the germline ends. CDR3 length: 15 amino acids. The CDR3 bases are TGTGCCAGCAGCTTGATGGGTGCTAGCACCGGGGAGCTGTTTTTT. This encodes CASSLMGASTGELFF.

This chain uses TRBV5-1 with TRBJ1-4; weak D call: TRBD1 (6 bases). Per germline, CDR1 SGHRS and CDR2 YFSETQ. The V end lost 4 bases, the J end lost 6 bases, and 13 bases lay between the germline ends. The CDR3 loop spans 14 amino acids. This CDR3 reads CASSVQGRDEKLFF. For the CDR3, the DNA is TGCGCCAGCAGCGTACAGGGAAGGGATGAAAAACTGTTTTTT.

The chain combines TRBV7-7 with TRBJ2-7; 12 bases map to TRBD2. The J segment lost 4 bases and the V segment lost 4 bases, leaving 5 bases of the junction unmatched. This CDR3 region has 15 residues. Germline V lookup: CDR1 SSHAT, CDR2 FNYEAQ (reference sequence). This chain's CDR3 is CASSSGLAGRYEQYF. The CDR3 DNA reads TGTGCCAGCAGCTCGGGACTAGCGGGCAGGTACGAGCAGTACTTC.

This rearrangement joins TRBV5-1 to TRBJ2-7, with 10 bases matching TRBD2. The J segment lost 0 bases and the V segment lost 4 bases, leaving 7 bases of the junction unmatched. Germline CDR1 SGHRS, CDR2 YFSETQ. The CDR3 runs 16 residues. The CDR3 reads CASSRRTSGDSYEQYF. CDR3 nucleotides: TGCGCCAGCAGCCGGAGGACTAGCGGTGACTCCTACGAGCAGTACTTC.

The chain couples TRBV6-5 to TRBJ2-2; TRBD2 aligns across 8 bases. CDR3 length: 15 amino acids. The V segment lost 6 bases and the J segment 8 bases; nucleotides outside the gene matches: 11. Per the germline V gene, CDR1 is MNHEY and CDR2 is SVGAGI. The CDR3 reads CASSQSGRLSGELFF. In nucleotides, the CDR3 is TGTGCCAGCAGCCAAAGCGGGAGACTCTCGGGGGAGCTGTTTTTT.

V gene TRBV29-1 combines with J gene TRBJ2-5, with 9 bases fitting TRBD1. Germline assignment: CDR1 SQVTM and CDR2 ANQGSEA. Losses at the gene ends were 5 bases for V and 5 bases for J; bases not matched to a gene: 12. This CDR3 is built from 15 residues. The CDR3, as DNA: TGCAGCGTTACCGGTAGGACAGGGGACGGTGAGACCCAGTACTTC. Translating gives CSVTGRTGDGETQYF.

CDR3 protein: CASSGPAAGEQYF. CDR3 nucleotide sequence: TGTGCCAGCAGTGGCCCCGCTGCCGGGGAGCAGTACTTC. The rearrangement uses TRBV2 and TRBJ2-7, with no clear D. Germline CDR1 SNHLY, CDR2 FYNNEI. V gave up 4 bases and J gave up 7 bases, with 14 bases separating them. The CDR3 has 13 amino acids.

The chain carries TRBV7-2 and TRBJ1-2; D unclear. Germline CDR1 SGHTA, CDR2 FQGNSA. Between the trimmed V and J ends, which lost 1 base and 2 bases, there was a span of 8 bases. The CDR3 covers 14 residues. In DNA form, the CDR3 reads TGTGCCAGCAGCTTAGTCACGGAGAACTATGGCTACACCTTC. It yields the protein CASSLVTENYGYTF.